What follows is one T cell receptor beta chain and its context. The data are from a study of T cell changes during pregnancy in multiple sclerosis. Generated by immunoSEQ multiplex PCR, the TCRdb table keeps only in-frame clones and is missing some. The data show 60,000 to 70,000 clones, 91% seen once. V was pared by 4 bases and J by 7 bases, with 3 bases of the junction left unmatched. This CDR3 has 13 amino acids. Germline CDR1 SNHLY, CDR2 FYNNEI. This receptor was taken from a female donor in good health, enrolled as a control in a pregnancy study. The chain has TRBV2 and TRBJ2-2; 7 positions match TRBD2. Here the sequenced sample was peripheral blood, taken in the third trimester of pregnancy. The CDR3 sequence is CASSGGGGGELFF. The CDR3 nucleotides are TGTGCCAGCAGTGGGGGGGGAGGCGGGGAGCTGTTTTTT.